The 20 T cell receptor beta chains reported below all come from one sample, sequenced in a study of CD8+ T cells in alopecia areata. Extracted RNA was reverse transcribed into cDNA, the sequencing template. Repertoires were generated with immunoSEQ multiplex PCR, while TCRdb's copy carries only in-frame clones and drops some. This sample has over 30,000 clones, with around 80% found just once. Sample: NKG2D-low CD8+ T cells sorted from blood. Receptors originate from a human donor with alopecia areata.

In DNA, the CDR3 is TGTGCCAGCGCGACAGGGCGCTCCTACGAGCAGTACTTC. Translating gives CASATGRSYEQYF. The chain has TRBV18 and TRBJ2-7, with 7 positions matching TRBD1. J lost 0 bases, V lost 8 bases, and 4 bases had no gene match. This CDR3 comprises 13 residues. CDR1 is KGHSH and CDR2 is LQKENI in the germline V gene.

The chain has TRBV4-1 and TRBJ2-1; TRBD1 might be the D (6 bases). V was cut by 1 base and J by 10 bases, with 20 bases left in between. Germline V gene sequence: CDR1 MGHRA, CDR2 YSYEKL. The CDR3 totals 16 residues. DNA for the CDR3: TGCGCCAGCAGCCAAGCGGCCAGGGGATCGCATCGGGAGCAGTTCTTC. Protein sequence: CASSQAARGSHREQFF.

The genes are TRBV5-1 and TRBJ2-5; no firm D call. Per germline, CDR1 SGHRS and CDR2 YFSETQ. Trimming took 4 bases from V and 3 from J, leaving 7 bases between them. The CDR3 contains 12 residues. The CDR3 region is CASSRTEETQYF. Written as DNA, the CDR3 is TGCGCCAGCAGCAGGACGGAAGAGACCCAGTACTTC. Full variable domain (remainder filled in from reference TRBV5-1 and TRBJ2-5): KAGVTQTPRYLIKTRGQQVTLSCSPISGHRSVSWYQQTPGQGLQFLFEYFSETQRNKGNFPGRFSGRQFSNSRSEMNVSTLELGDSALYLCASSRTEETQYFGPGTRLLVL.

The gene calls are TRBV5-1 and TRBJ2-1; TRBD2 matches at 14 bases. This CDR3 contains 16 residues. V was pared by 3 bases and J by 8 bases, with 7 bases of the junction left unmatched. From germline, CDR1 is SGHRS and CDR2 YFSETQ. The CDR3 is CASSSRLAGGVDEQFF. CDR3 nucleotides: TGCGCCAGCAGCTCCCGACTAGCGGGAGGGGTCGATGAGCAGTTCTTC.

Remarks on this clone: Other DNA variants within this sample encode the same CDR3. This sequence joins TRBV5-1 and TRBJ2-1; the D is unclear. Trimming took off 1 base at V and 3 bases at J, with 5 bases between the two ends. CDR3 length equals 13 residues. CDR1 and CDR2 (germline): SGHRS, YFSETQ. This CDR3 reads CASSLRSYNEQFF. The CDR3 DNA is TGCGCCAGCAGCTTGAGAAGCTACAATGAGCAGTTCTTC.

This clone was picked up one time. The rearrangement joins TRBV2 to TRBJ2-7, with a possible D match to TRBD2 (6 bases). Germline CDR1 reads SNHLY; CDR2 reads FYNNEI. The V gene lost 2 bases and the J gene lost 7 bases, with 9 bases spanning the gap. CDR3 length: 12 amino acids. The CDR3 region is CASSELGGEQYF. CDR3 nucleotides: TGTGCCAGCAGTGAACTCGGGGGAGAGCAGTACTTC.

This clone was seen more than once but under ten times. The final CDR3 position lacks the conserved phenylalanine or tryptophan, pointing to a likely read error. The limits of the CDR3 on the DNA are not certain, so only TCRdb's listed CDR3 is given. The CDR3 spells CASSLGPTRMSV. This chain joins TRBV7-9 and TRBJ1-1. With termini counted, the CDR3 has 12 amino acids. Germline lookup yields CDR1 SEHNR and CDR2 FQNEAQ (reference sequence).

This chain connects TRBV14 to TRBJ2-3, with TRBD1 identical over 9 bases. Germline CDR1 is SGHDN and CDR2 is FVKESK. CDR3 size: 15 residues. V gave up 4 bases and J gave up 3 bases; unmatched junction bases: 5. In DNA form, the CDR3 reads TGTGCCAGCAGCCGTACAGGGGGCATGACAGATACGCAGTATTTT. It specifies CASSRTGGMTDTQYF. Supplemented by reference TRBV14 and TRBJ2-3, the full variable domain reads EAGVTQFPSHSVIEKGQTVTLRCDPISGHDNLYWYRRVMGKEIKFLLHFVKESKQDESGMPNNRFLAERTGGTYSTLKVQPAELEDSGVYFCASSRTGGMTDTQYFGPGTRLTVL.

J is TRBJ2-1 and V is TRBV30, with 10 bases that match TRBD2. The CDR3 length is 16 residues. Germline values: CDR1 GTSNPN, CDR2 SVGIG (reference sequence). Losses at the gene ends were 0 bases for V and 3 bases for J; bases not matched to a gene: 5. CDR3 residues: CAWSVRAGGYYNEQFF. The CDR3 bases are TGTGCCTGGAGTGTAAGAGCGGGGGGGTACTACAATGAGCAGTTCTTC. Together with reference TRBV30 and TRBJ2-1, the CDR3 gives the full variable domain: SQTIHQWPATLVQPVGSPLSLECTVEGTSNPNLYWYRQAAGRGLQLLFYSVGIGQISSEVPQNLSASRPQDRQFILSSKKLLLSDSGFYLCAWSVRAGGYYNEQFFGPGTRLTVL.

This chain uses TRBV4-1 with TRBJ2-7, with TRBD2 identical over 9 bases. This CDR3 comprises 15 residues. The germline V gene has CDR1 MGHRA and CDR2 YSYEKL. The V and J ends lost 4 bases and 6 bases, in that order; junction bases with no gene match: 10. CDR3 coding DNA: TGCGCCAGCAGCCTGACCGGGACTAGCTTTACCGAGCAGTACTTC. Translated, it gives CASSLTGTSFTEQYF.

The chain employs TRBV5-1 and TRBJ2-7, with 9 bases matching TRBD1. J lost 4 bases, V lost 4 bases, and 6 bases had no gene match. CDR1 is SGHRS and CDR2 is YFSETQ in the germline V gene. The CDR3 runs 14 residues. Here the CDR3 DNA reads TGCGCCAGCAGCCCGACCGGGACAGGGTACGAGCAGTACTTC. The encoded protein is CASSPTGTGYEQYF.

This clone was observed a single time. The chain links TRBV30 to TRBJ1-5; possibly TRBD1 for D (5 bases). The CDR3 has 15 amino acids. The germline V and J ends were trimmed by 1 base and 7 bases, with 17 bases remaining between them. Per the germline V gene, CDR1 is GTSNPN and CDR2 is SVGIG (reference sequence). CDR3 nucleotide sequence: TGTGCCTGGAGTGGAGGGCAGGGTATAGGGCAGCCCCAGCATTTT. It codes for CAWSGGQGIGQPQHF.

CDR3 nucleotides: TGTGCCAGCAGCTTTGGTAGCTATGAGCAGTTCTTC. Translating it yields CASSFGSYEQFF. This sequence joins TRBV6-6 and TRBJ2-1; D is unresolved. V shed 6 bases and J shed 8 bases, with 11 bases lying between them. The CDR3 is made up of 12 amino acids. The germline CDR1 and CDR2 sequences are MNHNY and SVGAGI (reference sequence).

This clone appeared once. CDR3 bases: TGTGCCAGCAGCTTAGATTTGGAGCGGGGTGTCTACGAGCAGTACTTC. This codes for CASSLDLERGVYEQYF. The chain couples TRBV7-9 to TRBJ2-7; 7 bases agree with TRBD2. Germline lookup yields CDR1 SEHNR and CDR2 FQNEAQ (reference sequence). The junction had 9 bases not matched to a gene; V was cut back by 1 base and J by 3 bases. This CDR3 has 16 residues.

The J gene is TRBJ2-3, the V gene TRBV29-1; TRBD2 matches 12 bases. Germline V gene sequence: CDR1 SQVTM, CDR2 ANQGSEA. This CDR3 has 15 residues. Trimming took 5 bases from V and 2 from J; bases not matched to a gene: 5. The CDR3 nucleotides are TGCAGCGTTCAGCCTAGCGGGAGGGTCACAGATACGCAGTATTTT. This translates into CSVQPSGRVTDTQYF.

The chain carries TRBV27 and TRBJ1-5; a weak D match, TRBD1 (5 bases). Trimming pared 6 bases from V and 5 bases from J, leaving 14 bases between. Looked up from germline, CDR1 is MNHEY and CDR2 is SMNVEV (reference sequence). The length of the CDR3 is 14 residues. This CDR3 is CASSWGGGDQPQHF. The CDR3 bases are TGTGCCAGCAGCTGGGGGGGTGGGGATCAGCCCCAGCATTTT.

The genes are TRBV5-4 and TRBJ2-7; D tentatively fits TRBD1 or TRBD2 (5 bases each). This CDR3 spans 15 amino acids. Trimming stripped 4 bases from V and 3 bases from J, with 17 bases between. Germline V gene lookup returns CDR1 SGHNT and CDR2 YYREEE (reference sequence). CDR3 in amino acids: CASSPKTGTIYEQYF. CDR3 coding DNA: TGTGCCAGCAGCCCAAAAACCGGGACCATCTACGAGCAGTACTTC.

The V call is TRBV27, the J call TRBJ2-3; no firm D call. The germline CDR1 and CDR2 sequences are MNHEY and SMNVEV (reference sequence). Trimming removed 6 bases at V and 2 bases at J, with 15 bases between. The CDR3 spans 15 residues. CDR3 amino acids: CASSSLVTSTDTQYF. CDR3 sequence (DNA): TGTGCCAGCAGCTCCCTAGTTACCTCCACAGATACGCAGTATTTT.

The chain uses TRBV7-9 and TRBJ2-3; D gene uncertain. The CDR3 totals 15 residues. Trimming removed 3 bases from V and 2 bases from J, with 12 bases in between. The V gene's germline CDR1 is SEHNR and CDR2 FQNEAQ (reference sequence). The CDR3 DNA sequence: TGTGCCAGCAGCTTGGACCCTGAAAACACAGATACGCAGTATTTT. This gives the protein CASSLDPENTDTQYF.

The chain recombines TRBV29-1 with TRBJ1-2, with D unresolved. The CDR3 has 13 residues. Trimming removed 7 bases at V and 1 base at J, with 13 bases between. Germline-derived CDR1 and CDR2 are SQVTM and ANQGSEA. The CDR3 here is CSARVINNYGYTF. The CDR3 coding sequence is TGCAGCGCCCGAGTTATTAATAACTATGGCTACACCTTC. The full variable domain, completed using reference TRBV29-1 and TRBJ1-2, is SAVISQKPSRDICQRGTSLTIQCQVDSQVTMMFWYRQQPGQSLTLIATANQGSEATYESGFVIDKFPISRPNLTFSTLTVSNMSPEDSSIYLCSARVINNYGYTFGSGTRLTVV.